The 23 T cell receptor beta chains presented below share a single source sample, sequenced in a study of CD8 T cells in ankylosing spondylitis. Each CDR3 protein gets one entry after TCRdb re-called the 5' RACE reads with MiXCR. The data show some 240,000 distinct CDR3 sequences, more than 20% seen once. The sequencing input was blood, either unsorted or a sorted T cell fraction (not recorded which). The source is a male donor with ankylosing spondylitis or in good health (not recorded which).

This clonotype was seen only a few times. The rearrangement links TRBV20-1 to TRBJ2-6, with D unclear. Per germline, CDR1 DFQATT and CDR2 SNEGSKA (reference sequence). The V and J ends lost 5 bases and 2 bases respectively, with 7 bases between them. This CDR3 region has 13 residues. The DNA for the CDR3 is TGCAGTGCTGGGCCGGCTGGGGCCAACGTCCTGACTTTC. Translated, it gives CSAGPAGANVLTF.

This clonotype was observed many times. The V gene is TRBV10-3, the J gene TRBJ2-7; 9 positions agree with TRBD2. Trimming removed 2 bases from V and 7 bases from J; junction bases left unmatched: 9. Germline assignment: CDR1 ENHRY and CDR2 SYGVKD. The CDR3 spans 15 residues. The CDR3 sequence is CAISELAGTLGEQYF. The CDR3 DNA sequence: TGTGCCATCAGTGAGCTAGCGGGGACTCTGGGGGAGCAGTACTTC.

The V call is TRBV10-3, the J call TRBJ2-1; weak D call: TRBD1 (6 bases). The CDR3 is 13 amino acids. The V end lost 6 bases, the J end lost 9 bases, and 15 bases lay between the germline ends. CDR1 is ENHRY, CDR2 SYGVKD, per germline. This chain's CDR3 is CAIRSQGPTEQFF. The CDR3 region has the DNA TGTGCCATCAGATCACAGGGCCCCACTGAGCAGTTCTTC.

V and J are TRBV4-1 and TRBJ2-5; D possibly corresponds to TRBD2 (5 bases). Germline V gene sequence: CDR1 MGHRA, CDR2 YSYEKL. Deletions cut 2 bases from V and 3 bases from J, with 13 bases between. This CDR3 spans 15 amino acids. DNA for the CDR3: TGCGCCAGCAGCCAACCCCGACCGGGGAAAGAGACCCAGTACTTC. This codes for CASSQPRPGKETQYF.

Comments on this clonotype: This could be a read error, since a much larger clone is one nucleotide away. DNA for the CDR3: TGTGCCAGCAGACAAGGGGAGGGCTCCTATGGCTACACCTTC. It specifies CASRQGEGSYGYTF. The chain uses TRBV6-1 and TRBJ1-2; TRBD1 might be the D (5 bases). Germline-derived CDR1 and CDR2 are MNHNS and SASEGT. The V gene lost 6 bases and the J gene lost 4 bases, with 15 bases spanning the gap. This CDR3 contains 14 residues.

This chain joins TRBV2 and TRBJ2-3; perhaps TRBD1 as D (5 bases). Deletions cut 6 bases from V and 2 bases from J, with 9 bases between. This CDR3 has 13 amino acids. Germline V lookup: CDR1 SNHLY, CDR2 FYNNEI. The CDR3 here is CASRRQYTDTQYF. The CDR3 DNA reads TGTGCCAGCAGGAGACAGTACACAGATACGCAGTATTTT.

This clonotype occurred many times. The J gene is TRBJ2-3, the V gene TRBV6-5, with D hard to call. The V end lost 8 bases, the J end lost 6 bases, and 9 bases lay between the germline ends. Germline-derived CDR1 and CDR2 are MNHEY and SVGAGI. The CDR3 length is 11 residues. In nucleotides, the CDR3 is TGTGCCAGCGAACGTGGGGATACGCAGTATTTT. Residues: CASERGDTQYF.

At least ten counts were recorded for this clonotype. The chain combines TRBV20-1 with TRBJ2-3, with 12 bases that match TRBD2. The CDR3 has 15 residues. Germline lookup yields CDR1 DFQATT and CDR2 SNEGSKA (reference sequence). Trimming cost V 5 bases and J 2 bases; bases outside gene matches: 5. In DNA form, the CDR3 reads TGCAGTGCTCTTACTAGCGGGGGGTACACAGATACGCAGTATTTT. Translation: CSALTSGGYTDTQYF.

This clonotype was found a few times. V gene TRBV6-5 combines with J gene TRBJ1-1, with a tentative D call TRBD1 (5 bases). The germline V and J ends were trimmed by 7 bases and 4 bases, with 16 bases remaining between them. Germline values: CDR1 MNHEY, CDR2 SVGAGI. The CDR3 has 14 residues. The chain's CDR3 is CASIKRGGGTEAFF. CDR3 sequence (DNA): TGTGCCAGCATTAAAAGGGGCGGTGGCACTGAAGCTTTCTTT.

The table lists this clonotype with many counts. The chain couples TRBV5-1 to TRBJ2-7, with D unclear. V lost 0 bases and J 0 bases, leaving 10 bases between the germline ends. CDR1 is SGHRS, CDR2 YFSETQ, per germline. This CDR3 has 15 amino acids. DNA for the CDR3: TGCGCCAGCAGCTTGGGGGGATCGTCCTCCTACGAGCAGTACTTC. It translates to CASSLGGSSSYEQYF.

This clonotype was seen a handful of times. The chain recombines TRBV29-1 with TRBJ1-4; 9 bases map to TRBD1. Germline lookup yields CDR1 SQVTM and CDR2 ANQGSEA. Trimming took 4 bases from V and 8 from J; bases not matched to a gene: 17. This CDR3 region has 17 residues. CDR3 DNA: TGCAGCGTTGCTTACGAGGTGCCCGGGACAGGGACCGAAAAACTGTTTTTT. This gives the protein CSVAYEVPGTGTEKLFF.

This clonotype was counted at least ten times. V gene TRBV27 combines with J gene TRBJ2-7; 11 bases fit TRBD1. Germline-derived CDR1 and CDR2 are MNHEY and SMNVEV (reference sequence). V shed 5 bases, J shed 7 bases, and the junction held 7 bases outside the gene matches. CDR3 length: 14 residues. CDR3 nucleotides: TGTGCCAGCAGTGCCGGGACAGGGGGGCGGGAGCAGTACTTC. Its protein is CASSAGTGGREQYF.

There are a few counts of this clonotype. The chain links TRBV29-1 to TRBJ1-2, with D possibly matching TRBD1 (5 bases). Germline V lookup: CDR1 SQVTM, CDR2 ANQGSEA. This CDR3 spans 13 amino acids. V was clipped by 4 bases and J by 3 bases, with 12 bases between them. Written as DNA, the CDR3 is TGCAGCGTTGTCTTGGGGGGGGACTATGGCTACACCTTC. It is translated as CSVVLGGDYGYTF.

The chain recombines TRBV7-2 with TRBJ2-5; TRBD2 matches 10 bases. The V gene end was trimmed by 6 bases and the J gene end by 4 bases; junction bases not matched to a gene: 8. The CDR3 sequence is 15 residues long. Per germline, CDR1 SGHTA and CDR2 FQGNSA. CDR3 protein: CASSRSGGPLETQYF. Written as DNA, the CDR3 is TGTGCCAGCAGTCGTAGCGGGGGGCCCCTAGAGACCCAGTACTTC.

In this sample, this clonotype turned up many times. This chain joins TRBV20-1 and TRBJ2-3; tentative D call: TRBD2 (6 bases). Trimming cost V 6 bases and J 2 bases, with 15 bases left between them. CDR3 length: 14 residues. Per the germline V gene, CDR1 is DFQATT and CDR2 is SNEGSKA (reference sequence). CDR3 sequence: CSAPGGLLTDTQYF. CDR3 sequence (DNA): TGCAGTGCGCCTGGGGGACTGCTCACAGATACGCAGTATTTT.

CDR3: CASSLEKGYEQYF. For the CDR3, the DNA is TGTGCCAGCAGCTTAGAAAAGGGCTACGAGCAGTACTTC. The chain links TRBV7-8 to TRBJ2-7; the D is unclear. This CDR3 region has 13 residues. Germline values: CDR1 SGHVS, CDR2 FQNEAQ. Trimming stripped 1 base from V and 3 bases from J, with 7 bases between.

This clonotype came up many times. The genes are TRBV12-3 or TRBV12-4 and TRBJ1-2, with D possibly TRBD1 on 5 matching bases. This CDR3 is built from 12 residues. V was pared by 6 bases and J by 8 bases, with 13 bases between. CDR3 sequence: CASSPGGRGYTF. CDR3 in DNA: TGTGCCAGCAGCCCTGGGGGTAGGGGCTACACCTTC.

In the case of this clonotype: One junction end does not reproduce the germline sequence, and a read error may be involved. V is TRBV27 and J is TRBJ2-7, with 8 nucleotides matching TRBD1. This CDR3 region has 15 residues. From germline, CDR1 is MNHEY and CDR2 SMNVEV (reference sequence). CDR3 in amino acids: CASSTHRTGSYKQYF. Written as DNA, the CDR3 is TGTGCCAGCTCCACCCATCGGACAGGGTCCTACAAGCAGTACTTC.

V gene TRBV2 combines with J gene TRBJ2-7; maybe TRBD1 (5 bases). CDR1 and CDR2 (germline): SNHLY, FYNNEI. V gave up 4 bases and J gave up 0 bases, with 10 bases separating them. The CDR3 is 14 amino acids. The CDR3 protein is CASSGDSLSYEQYF. CDR3 sequence (DNA): TGTGCCAGCAGTGGCGACAGTCTCTCCTACGAGCAGTACTTC.

This rearrangement joins TRBV28 to TRBJ2-5; 7 bases match TRBD1. The V gene's germline CDR1 is MDHEN and CDR2 SYDVKM. With V trimmed by 4 bases and J by 1 base, 15 bases remained unmatched. This CDR3 has 18 amino acids. CDR3 amino acids: CASSYLDGIGGPQETQYF. As DNA, the CDR3 is TGTGCCAGCAGTTATCTTGATGGTATAGGGGGCCCCCAAGAGACCCAGTACTTC.

The chain is built from TRBV15 and TRBJ2-6; D not resolved. CDR3 length equals 13 residues. From germline, CDR1 is LNHNV and CDR2 YYDKDF (reference sequence). Trimming took off 3 bases at V and 0 bases at J, with 0 bases between the two ends. The CDR3 region has the DNA TGTGCCACCAGCAGCTCTGGGGCCAACGTCCTGACTTTC. Translation: CATSSSGANVLTF. Filled out from reference TRBV15 and TRBJ2-6, the complete variable domain reads DAMVIQNPRYQVTQFGKPVTLSCSQTLNHNVMYWYQQKSSQAPKLLFHYYDKDFNNEADTPDNFQSRRPNTSFCFLDIRSPGLGDTAMYLCATSSSGANVLTFGAGSRLTVL.

In its sample, this clonotype was seen a few times. The V and J genes are TRBV12-3 or TRBV12-4 and TRBJ2-5; no clear D gene. The CDR3 sequence is 12 residues long. Trimming removed 6 bases from V and 4 bases from J, with 9 bases in between. The CDR3 loop is CASSDIRETQYF. The CDR3, as DNA: TGTGCCAGCAGCGACATTAGAGAGACCCAGTACTTC.

The chain couples TRBV25-1 to TRBJ2-5; D remains ambiguous. This CDR3 has 18 amino acids. Germline CDR1 reads MGHDK; CDR2 reads SYGVNS. Deletions cut 4 bases from V and 0 bases from J, with 21 bases between. The CDR3 spells CASSGGPLGFLYQETQYF. DNA of the CDR3: TGTGCCAGCAGTGGTGGACCACTGGGGTTCCTGTACCAAGAGACCCAGTACTTC.